One and the same sample provided the 6 T cell receptor beta chains below, sequenced in a study of molecular identifiers for immune sequencing clone quantification. TCRdb recomputed calls from the PCR reads with MiXCR, one row per CDR3 protein. The table has about 320,000 distinct CDR3 sequences, about a fifth seen once. Sequences were obtained from naive CD8+ T cells from blood, with Jurkat cell RNA spiked in. Stated subset: FACS-sorted CD8+CD4-CCR7+CD45RA+ naive T cells. Every receptor here comes from a human donor in good health. Some libraries in this study had Jurkat cell RNA spiked in.

For this clonotype: Germline and junction disagree at one end, which may indicate a read error. The rearrangement links TRBV6-2 or TRBV6-3 to TRBJ2-3; D tentatively reads TRBD1 or TRBD2 (5 bases each). Germline V gene lookup returns CDR1 MNHEY and CDR2 SVGEGT. The CDR3 contains 18 residues. The DNA for the CDR3 is TGTGCCGGCAGTTATCTCGAGGGAAGGGACCATAGCACAGATACGCAGTATTTT. As protein: CAGSYLEGRDHSTDTQYF.

This clonotype appeared a single time. This could be a read error, since a much larger clone is one nucleotide away. This likely comes from a read error, as the CDR3 has no conserved phenylalanine or tryptophan at its end. This chain joins TRBV28 and TRBJ2-7, with 7 bases aligning to TRBD1. Germline V gene lookup returns CDR1 MDHEN and CDR2 SYDVKM. This CDR3 has 15 amino acids. V shed 4 bases and J 5 bases; nucleotides not matched to a gene: 11. The CDR3 is CASSSPRQGQDEQYL. CDR3 coding DNA: TGTGCCAGCAGTTCACCACGACAGGGTCAGGACGAGCAGTACCTC.

In its sample, this clonotype was seen many times. The chain links TRBV9 to TRBJ1-4; 7 positions match TRBD1. Looked up from germline, CDR1 is SGDLS and CDR2 is YYNGEE. V trimming: 0 bases; J trimming: 8 bases; junction bases outside the gene matches: 7. The CDR3 has 15 amino acids. The CDR3 reads CASSVGRGGREKLFF. Written as DNA, the CDR3 is TGTGCCAGCAGCGTAGGTCGAGGGGGCAGAGAAAAACTGTTTTTT.

This clonotype showed up many times. This chain joins TRBV5-4 and TRBJ1-6, with no clear D. V was pared by 4 bases and J by 9 bases, with 17 bases between. Per the germline V gene, CDR1 is SGHNT and CDR2 is YYREEE (reference sequence). The CDR3 contains 15 residues. CDR3 nucleotide sequence: TGTGCCAGCAGCGACGAGCCTCCAGGACCTTCACCCCTCCACTTT. Its protein is CASSDEPPGPSPLHF.

This clonotype was detected many times. V gene TRBV7-9 combines with J gene TRBJ2-1; D may be TRBD1 (6 bases). Trimming stripped 5 bases from V and 13 bases from J, with 15 bases between. This CDR3 has 12 amino acids. CDR1 is SEHNR and CDR2 is FQNEAQ in the germline V gene (reference sequence). In DNA form, the CDR3 reads TGTGCCAGCAGCCGACAGGCGGACATTCAGTTCTTC. Translated, it gives CASSRQADIQFF.

As regards this clonotype: Possible read error: a much larger clone is one base away. No conserved phenylalanine or tryptophan is present at the end of the CDR3, so a read error is the likely explanation. The gene calls are TRBV9 and TRBJ2-1; TRBD2 matches 10 bases. Germline loops: CDR1 SGDLS, CDR2 YYNGEE. This CDR3 is 19 amino acids long. V lost 0 bases, J lost 0 bases, and 9 bases stayed unmatched. This chain's CDR3 is CASSVVNSGGPSSYNEQFL. The CDR3 DNA reads as TGTGCCAGCAGCGTAGTCAATAGCGGGGGGCCGAGCTCCTACAATGAGCAGTTCCTC.